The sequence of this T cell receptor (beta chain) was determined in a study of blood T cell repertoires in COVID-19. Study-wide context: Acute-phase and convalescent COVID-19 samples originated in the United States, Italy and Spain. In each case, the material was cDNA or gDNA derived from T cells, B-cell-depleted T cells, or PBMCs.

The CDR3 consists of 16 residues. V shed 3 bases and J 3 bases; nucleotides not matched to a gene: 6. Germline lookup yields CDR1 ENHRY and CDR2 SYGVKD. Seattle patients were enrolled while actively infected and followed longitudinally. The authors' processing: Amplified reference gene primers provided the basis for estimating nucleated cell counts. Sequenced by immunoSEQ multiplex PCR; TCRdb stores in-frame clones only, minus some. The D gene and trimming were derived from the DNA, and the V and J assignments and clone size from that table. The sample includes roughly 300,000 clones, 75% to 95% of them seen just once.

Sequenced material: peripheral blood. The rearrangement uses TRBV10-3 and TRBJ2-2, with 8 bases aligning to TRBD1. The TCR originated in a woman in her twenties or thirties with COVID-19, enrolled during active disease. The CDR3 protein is CAISDLRGLDTGELFF. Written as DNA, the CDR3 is TGTGCCATCAGTGACCTCAGGGGGCTAGACACCGGGGAGCTGTTTTTT.